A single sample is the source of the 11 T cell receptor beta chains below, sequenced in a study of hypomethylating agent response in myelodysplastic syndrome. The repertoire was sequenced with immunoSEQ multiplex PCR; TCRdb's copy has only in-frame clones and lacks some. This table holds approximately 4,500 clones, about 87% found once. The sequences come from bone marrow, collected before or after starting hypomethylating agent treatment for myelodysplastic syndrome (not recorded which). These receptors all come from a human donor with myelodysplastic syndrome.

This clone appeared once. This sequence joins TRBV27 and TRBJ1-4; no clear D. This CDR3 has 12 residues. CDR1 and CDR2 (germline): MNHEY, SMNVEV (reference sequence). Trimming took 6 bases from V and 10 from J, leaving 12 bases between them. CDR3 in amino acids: CASRSQGRKLFF. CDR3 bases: TGTGCCAGCAGATCGCAAGGGAGAAAACTGTTTTTT.

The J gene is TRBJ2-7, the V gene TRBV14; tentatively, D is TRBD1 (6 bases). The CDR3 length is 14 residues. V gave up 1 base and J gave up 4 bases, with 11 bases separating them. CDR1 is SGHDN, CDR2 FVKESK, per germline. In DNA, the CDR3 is TGTGCCAGCAGCCAAGGGGGGACACGATACGAGCAGTACGTC. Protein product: CASSQGGTRYEQYV.

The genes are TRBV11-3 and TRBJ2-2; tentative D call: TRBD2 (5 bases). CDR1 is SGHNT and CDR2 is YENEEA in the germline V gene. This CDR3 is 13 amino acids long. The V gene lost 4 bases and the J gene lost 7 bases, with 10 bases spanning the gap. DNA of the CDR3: TGTGCCAGCAGCTGGGGAGAGCGCGGGGAGCTGTTTTTT. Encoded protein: CASSWGERGELFF.

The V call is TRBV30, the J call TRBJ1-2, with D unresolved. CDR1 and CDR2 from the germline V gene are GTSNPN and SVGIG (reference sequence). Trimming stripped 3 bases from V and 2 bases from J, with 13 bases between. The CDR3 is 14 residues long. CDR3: CAWRAPPGNYGYTF. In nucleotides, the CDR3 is TGTGCCTGGAGGGCCCCCCCTGGGAACTATGGCTACACCTTC.

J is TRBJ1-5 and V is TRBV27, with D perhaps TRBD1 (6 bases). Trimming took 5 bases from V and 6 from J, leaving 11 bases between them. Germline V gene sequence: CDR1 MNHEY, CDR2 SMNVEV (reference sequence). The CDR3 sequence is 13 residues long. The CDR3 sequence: CASSPTGFQPQHF. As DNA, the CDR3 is TGTGCCAGCAGTCCAACAGGGTTTCAGCCCCAGCATTTT.

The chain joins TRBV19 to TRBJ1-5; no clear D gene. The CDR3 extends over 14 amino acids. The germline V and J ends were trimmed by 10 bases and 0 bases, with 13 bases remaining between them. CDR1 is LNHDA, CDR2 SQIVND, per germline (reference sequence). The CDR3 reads CATSNSYSNQPQHF. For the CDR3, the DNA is TGTGCCACCAGCAACTCTTATAGCAATCAGCCCCAGCATTTT.

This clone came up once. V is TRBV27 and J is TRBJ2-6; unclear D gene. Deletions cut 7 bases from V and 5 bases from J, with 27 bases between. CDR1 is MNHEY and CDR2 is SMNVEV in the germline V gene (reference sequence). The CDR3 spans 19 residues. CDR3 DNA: TGTGCCAGCATCCCGGAAGGGAAGGGAAACTCAAGCTGGGCCAACGTCCTGACTTTC. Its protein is CASIPEGKGNSSWANVLTF.

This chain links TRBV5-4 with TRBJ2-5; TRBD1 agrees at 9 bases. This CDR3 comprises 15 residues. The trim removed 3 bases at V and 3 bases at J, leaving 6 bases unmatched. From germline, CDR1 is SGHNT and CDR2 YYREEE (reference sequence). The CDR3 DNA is TGTGCCAGCAGCTCCGGGACAGGGCGGAAAGAGACCCAGTACTTC. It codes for CASSSGTGRKETQYF.

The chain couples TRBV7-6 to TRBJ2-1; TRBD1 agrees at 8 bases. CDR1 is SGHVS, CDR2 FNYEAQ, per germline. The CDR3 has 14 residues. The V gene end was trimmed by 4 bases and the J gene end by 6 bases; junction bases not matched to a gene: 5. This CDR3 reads CASSSRQGSNEQFF. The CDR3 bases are TGTGCCAGCAGCTCCCGACAGGGGAGCAATGAGCAGTTCTTC.

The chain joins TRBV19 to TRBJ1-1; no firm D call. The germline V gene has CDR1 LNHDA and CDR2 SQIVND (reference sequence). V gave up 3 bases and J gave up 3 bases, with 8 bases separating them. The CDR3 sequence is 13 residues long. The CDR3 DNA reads TGTGCCAGTAGTATCGCTCGGGACACTGAAGCTTTCTTT. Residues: CASSIARDTEAFF.

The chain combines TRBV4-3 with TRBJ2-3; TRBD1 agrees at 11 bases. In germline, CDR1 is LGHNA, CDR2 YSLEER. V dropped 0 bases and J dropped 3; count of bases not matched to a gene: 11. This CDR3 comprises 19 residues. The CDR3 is CASSQDPDRGLLTTDTQYF. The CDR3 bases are TGCGCCAGCAGCCAAGACCCGGACAGGGGGCTTTTGACGACAGATACGCAGTATTTT.